There are many counts of the clone carrying this T cell receptor (beta chain). The data are from a study of identical twins. TCRdb reanalysed the 5' RACE reads using MiXCR and keeps one entry per CDR3 protein. The sample has under 900,000 distinct CDR3 sequences; around an eighth are singletons. The CDR3 length is 13 residues. Germline V CDR1 and CDR2: SNHLY, FYNNEI. The J segment lost 3 bases and the V segment lost 5 bases, leaving 4 bases of the junction unmatched. In addition, the sample was reused for a study of yellow fever vaccine responses in identical twins.

The chain couples TRBV2 to TRBJ2-7; 7 bases are shared with TRBD1. The sequenced sample was PBMCs. The clonotype comes from a young woman in good health. CDR3 region: CASSTGVSYEQYV. DNA for the CDR3: TGTGCCAGCAGTACAGGGGTGAGCTACGAGCAGTACGTC.